These T cell receptor beta chains were read from a single sample in a study of blood T cell repertoires in COVID-19. Generated by immunoSEQ multiplex PCR, the TCRdb table keeps only in-frame clones and is missing some. The sample has approximately 230,000 clones; 70% to 90% are singletons. The sample taken for sequencing was PBMCs or T cells enriched from blood (not recorded which). All receptors come from a middle-aged man who had recovered from COVID-19. Each CDR3 is given with its conserved first and last residue. Fields, in order: J gene, CDR3 length, V gene, CDR3 protein.

J: TRBJ2-1
length: 14
V: TRBV10-3
CDR3: CATGQGLLYNEQFF

J: TRBJ1-3
length: 13
V: TRBV12-3/TRBV12-4
CDR3: CASSPLGGHTIYF

J: TRBJ1-4
length: 17
V: TRBV28
CDR3: CASSLTGVGGTNEKLFF

J: TRBJ1-1
length: 15
V: TRBV5-1
CDR3: CASSLVWGGNTEAFF

J: TRBJ2-1
length: 14
V: TRBV30
CDR3: CAWSVGTGYNEQFF

J: TRBJ2-5
length: 14
V: TRBV6-1
CDR3: CASSLGQGAETQYF

J: TRBJ2-1
length: 15
V: TRBV6-5
CDR3: CASSTGQGSYNEQFF

J: TRBJ2-2
length: 16
V: TRBV2
CDR3: CASSEPGQGETGELFF

J: TRBJ1-2
length: 11
V: TRBV29-1
CDR3: CSVPRGGGYTF

J: TRBJ2-7
length: 14
V: TRBV5-1
CDR3: CASSPDRGYYEQYF

J: TRBJ2-1
length: 15
V: TRBV19
CDR3: CASSIARGGLNEQFF

J: TRBJ2-7
length: 18
V: TRBV4-2
CDR3: CASSFTGLADLKSYEQYF

J: TRBJ1-1
length: 14
V: TRBV5-1
CDR3: CASSFGGLRTEAFF

J: TRBJ2-3
length: 14
V: TRBV6-5
CDR3: CASSYAGVTDTQYF

J: TRBJ1-5
length: 17
V: TRBV5-1
CDR3: CASSLGTGFNSNQPQHF

J: TRBJ2-7
length: 17
V: TRBV5-6
CDR3: CASSLWLAGGPSYEQYF

J: TRBJ1-6
length: 16
V: TRBV10-3
CDR3: CAIRGQGDSYNSPLHF

J: TRBJ2-1
length: 13
V: TRBV6-5
CDR3: CASKWDRSNEQFF

J: TRBJ1-6
length: 16
V: TRBV6-5
CDR3: CASSYSKGGRGSPLHF

J: TRBJ1-4
length: 15
V: TRBV19
CDR3: CASTPATGRREKLFF

J: TRBJ2-1
length: 15
V: TRBV28
CDR3: CASRVGALNHNEQFF

J: TRBJ2-7
length: 15
V: TRBV3-1/TRBV3-2
CDR3: CASSPSWREGREQYF

J: TRBJ1-2
length: 15
V: TRBV3-1/TRBV3-2
CDR3: CASSRIQDSFYGYTF

J: TRBJ2-3
length: 14
V: TRBV15
CDR3: CATSRGQGGDTQYF

J: TRBJ1-2
length: 15
V: TRBV7-2
CDR3: CASSSRAVINYGYTF

J: TRBJ2-7
length: 15
V: TRBV7-3
CDR3: CASSAQGTGSYEQYF

J: TRBJ2-2
length: 13
V: TRBV7-8
CDR3: CASSPSFTGELFF

J: TRBJ1-1
length: 16
V: TRBV19
CDR3: CASSSYGNEGSTEAFF

J: TRBJ1-2
length: 15
V: TRBV13
CDR3: CASSLRTGGDYGYTF

J: TRBJ2-7
length: 14
V: TRBV2
CDR3: CASSESPETGEQYF

J: TRBJ1-2
length: 13
V: TRBV6-6
CDR3: CASSPRDSYGYTF

J: TRBJ2-1
length: 13
V: TRBV18
CDR3: CASSPGQYNEQFF

J: TRBJ2-2
length: 13
V: TRBV4-2
CDR3: CASSPLFTGELFF

J: TRBJ2-5
length: 15
V: TRBV15
CDR3: CATTLAGGGQETQYF

J: TRBJ2-7
length: 17
V: TRBV6-2/TRBV6-3
CDR3: CASSYSSSGEESYEQYF

J: TRBJ1-1
length: 15
V: TRBV18
CDR3: CASSPRQGESTEAFF